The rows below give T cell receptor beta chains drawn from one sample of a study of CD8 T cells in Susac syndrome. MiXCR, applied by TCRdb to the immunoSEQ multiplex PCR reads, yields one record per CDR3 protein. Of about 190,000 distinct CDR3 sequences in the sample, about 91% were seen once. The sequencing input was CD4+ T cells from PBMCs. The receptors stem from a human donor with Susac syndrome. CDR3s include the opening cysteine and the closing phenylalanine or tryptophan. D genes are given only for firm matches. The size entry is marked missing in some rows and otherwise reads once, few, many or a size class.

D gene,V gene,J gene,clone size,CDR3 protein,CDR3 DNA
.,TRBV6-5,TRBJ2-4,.,CASSYSGRGQFQLAKNIQYF,TGTGCCAGCAGTTACTCGGGCAGGGGCCAATTTCAGCTAGCCAAAAACATTCAGTACTTC
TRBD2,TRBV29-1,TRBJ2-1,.,CSVEDPASGKAYEQFF,TGCAGCGTTGAAGATCCGGCAAGCGGGAAAGCATATGAGCAGTTCTTC
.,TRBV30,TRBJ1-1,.,CAWRDPGTEAFF,TGTGCCTGGCGGGATCCGGGGACTGAAGCTTTCTTT
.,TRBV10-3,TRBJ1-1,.,CAISESGAYTEAFF,TGTGCCATCAGTGAGTCCGGGGCGTACACTGAAGCTTTCTTT
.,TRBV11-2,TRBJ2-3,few,CASSLESRPKGDTQYF,TGTGCCAGCAGCTTAGAGTCGAGACCAAAGGGAGATACGCAGTATTTT
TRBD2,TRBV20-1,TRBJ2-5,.,CSAPPGGGETQYF,TGCAGTGCCCCTCCGGGGGGGGGAGAGACCCAGTACTTC
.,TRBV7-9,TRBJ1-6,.,CASSLTQGIRASPLHF,TGTGCCAGCAGCTTAACCCAGGGGATTAGAGCTTCACCCCTCCACTTT
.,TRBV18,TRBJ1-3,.,CASSPQRGASGNTIYF,TGTGCCAGCTCCCCACAGCGAGGGGCCTCTGGAAACACCATATATTTT
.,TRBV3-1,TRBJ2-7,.,CASSRARDSNSVQYF,TGTGCCAGCAGCCGAGCTCGGGACTCAAACTCTGTGCAGTACTTC
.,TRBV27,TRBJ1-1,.,CASRHNRDTEAFF,TGTGCCAGCAGACATAACAGGGACACTGAAGCTTTCTTT
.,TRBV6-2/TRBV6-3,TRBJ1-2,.,CASSYLKPSIYGYTF,TGTGCCAGCAGTTACCTGAAACCAAGTATCTATGGCTACACCTTC
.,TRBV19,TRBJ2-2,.,CASSPWGQNTGELFF,TGTGCCAGTAGTCCCTGGGGACAGAACACCGGGGAGCTGTTTTTT
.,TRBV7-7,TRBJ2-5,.,CASSLGRTGGETQYF,TGTGCTAGCAGCTTAGGGAGGACAGGAGGGGAGACCCAGTACTTC
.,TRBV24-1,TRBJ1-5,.,CATSESSTDQPQHF,TGTGCCACCAGTGAGTCCTCTACTGATCAGCCCCAGCATTTT
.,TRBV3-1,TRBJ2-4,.,CASSPLPGTQTKNIQYF,TGTGCCAGCAGCCCCCTTCCGGGGACGCAGACCAAAAACATTCAGTACTTC
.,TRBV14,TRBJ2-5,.,CASSQVDIRETQYF,TGTGCCAGCAGCCAAGTCGACATTCGGGAGACCCAGTACTTC
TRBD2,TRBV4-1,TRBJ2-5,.,CASSQGEGLAGSETQYF,TGCGCCAGCAGCCAAGGGGAGGGACTAGCGGGGTCAGAGACCCAGTACTTC
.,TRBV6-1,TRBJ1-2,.,CASTKVTGGGYTF,TGTGCCAGCACCAAAGTTACAGGAGGAGGCTACACCTTC
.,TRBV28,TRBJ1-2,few,CASSLGFYGYTF,TGTGCCAGCAGTTTAGGGTTCTATGGCTACACCTTC
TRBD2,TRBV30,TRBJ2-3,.,CAWSKAGGDTQYF,TGTGCCTGGAGTAAAGCGGGGGGAGATACGCAGTATTTT
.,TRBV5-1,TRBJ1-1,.,CASSLARGADTEAFF,TGCGCCAGCAGCTTGGCCCGGGGGGCAGACACTGAAGCTTTCTTT
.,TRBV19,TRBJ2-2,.,CASSIGNTGELFF,TGTGCCAGTAGTATCGGGAACACCGGGGAGCTGTTTTTT
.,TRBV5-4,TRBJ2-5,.,CASSLVAEETQYF,TGTGCCAGCAGCTTGGTAGCTGAGGAGACCCAGTACTTC
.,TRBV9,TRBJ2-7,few,CASSSTPGTYEQYF,TGTGCCAGCAGCTCTACCCCCGGGACCTACGAGCAGTACTTC
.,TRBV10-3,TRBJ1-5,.,CATQGYSNQPQHF,TGTGCCACCCAGGGTTATAGCAATCAGCCCCAGCATTTT
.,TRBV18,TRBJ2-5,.,CASSPPSQETQYF,TGTGCCAGCTCACCACCCAGCCAAGAGACCCAGTACTTC
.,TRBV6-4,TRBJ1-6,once,CASSDSIGSPLHF,TGTGCCAGCAGTGACTCGATCGGATCACCCCTCCACTTT
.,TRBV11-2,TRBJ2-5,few,CASSLTGTQYF,TGTGCCAGCAGCTTAACAGGGACCCAGTACTTC
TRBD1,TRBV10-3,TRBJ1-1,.,CAISEGQGWMNTEAFF,TGTGCCATCAGTGAAGGACAGGGATGGATGAACACTGAAGCTTTCTTT
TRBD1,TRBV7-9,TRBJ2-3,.,CASSITSGTRGGIGQYF,TGTGCCAGCAGCATAACGAGCGGAACCAGAGGGGGCATCGGGCAGTATTTT
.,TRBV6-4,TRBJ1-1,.,CASRGYRDAEAFF,TGTGCCAGCAGAGGCTACAGGGACGCTGAAGCTTTCTTT
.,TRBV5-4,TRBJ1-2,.,CASSLETAGRGYTF,TGTGCCAGCAGCTTAGAGACCGCAGGGAGGGGCTACACCTTC
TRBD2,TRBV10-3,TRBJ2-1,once,CAISGGLTSGRSEQFF,TGTGCCATCAGTGGAGGGCTAACTAGCGGGAGGAGCGAGCAGTTCTTC
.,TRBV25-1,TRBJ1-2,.,CASSESGWRRNGYTF,TGTGCCAGCAGTGAATCTGGGTGGCGACGCAATGGCTACACCTTC
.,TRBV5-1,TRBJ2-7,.,CASIEGEGQYF,TGCGCCAGCATCGAGGGGGAGGGACAGTACTTC
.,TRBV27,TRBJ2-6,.,CASSLSSGYGANVLTF,TGTGCCAGCAGTTTATCGTCAGGGTATGGGGCCAACGTCCTGACTTTC
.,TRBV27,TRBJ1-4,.,CASSLEARDEKLFF,TGTGCCAGCAGTTTAGAGGCCAGGGATGAAAAACTGTTTTTT
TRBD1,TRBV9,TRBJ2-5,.,CASSTSTGGKETQYF,TGTGCCAGCAGCACGTCGACAGGGGGCAAAGAGACCCAGTACTTC
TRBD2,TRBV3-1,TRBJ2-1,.,CASSQEGGRDHYNEQFF,TGTGCCAGCAGCCAAGAAGGCGGGAGAGATCACTACAATGAGCAGTTCTTC
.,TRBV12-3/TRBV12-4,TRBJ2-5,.,CASSLDGPETQYF,TGTGCCAGCAGTCTCGACGGACCAGAGACCCAGTACTTC
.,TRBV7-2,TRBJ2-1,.,CASSVAASSYNEQFF,TGTGCCAGCAGCGTAGCGGCCTCCTCCTACAATGAGCAGTTCTTC
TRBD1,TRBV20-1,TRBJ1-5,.,CSATGVTGGVQPQHF,TGCAGTGCTACTGGGGTTACAGGGGGCGTTCAGCCCCAGCATTTT